One sample yielded the 27 T cell receptor beta chains listed below, sequenced in a study of T cell changes during pregnancy in multiple sclerosis. The data were produced by immunoSEQ multiplex PCR, yet TCRdb's version contains in-frame clones alone and is incomplete. The repertoire holds more than 85,000 clones, with 85% to 95% as singletons. The sample in question was peripheral blood, obtained in the second trimester of pregnancy. These TCRs come from a female donor with multiple sclerosis, enrolled in a pregnancy study.

This chain links TRBV6-1 with TRBJ1-2; TRBD1 matches at 7 bases. The ends lost 6 bases at V and 2 bases at J; junction bases unmatched: 9. This CDR3 is built from 15 residues. Per germline, CDR1 MNHNS and CDR2 SASEGT. For the CDR3, the DNA is TGTGCCAGCAGGACACCCGGGACAGTAAACTATGGCTACACCTTC. Translated: CASRTPGTVNYGYTF.

V gene TRBV6-5 combines with J gene TRBJ2-5; 7 bases line up with TRBD1. J gave up 3 bases and V 0 bases, and 1 base lay outside the gene matches. This CDR3 has 14 amino acids. Germline CDR1 MNHEY, CDR2 SVGAGI. CDR3 in amino acids: CASSYSDREETQYF. DNA for the CDR3: TGTGCCAGCAGTTACTCCGACAGGGAAGAGACCCAGTACTTC.

This chain links TRBV18 with TRBJ1-6, with D hard to call. Per germline, CDR1 KGHSH and CDR2 LQKENI. This CDR3 region has 13 residues. The V end was cut by 2 bases, the J end by 8 bases, with 7 bases between. The CDR3 loop is CASSPTPDSPLHF. The CDR3 DNA follows: TGTGCCAGCTCACCAACTCCGGATTCACCCCTCCACTTT.

The chain joins TRBV11-1 to TRBJ1-6; the D is unclear. Germline V gene sequence: CDR1 SGHAT, CDR2 FQDESV (reference sequence). Trimming left V 5 bases short and J 7 bases short, with 9 bases between. The length of the CDR3 is 13 residues. The CDR3 protein is CASSPGWNSPLHF. The CDR3, as DNA: TGTGCCAGCAGCCCCGGGTGGAATTCACCCCTCCACTTT. Looking up the rest from reference TRBV11-1 and TRBJ1-6 gives the full variable domain: EAEVAQSPRYKITEKSQAVAFWCDPISGHATLYWYRQILGQGPELLVQFQDESVVDDSQLPKDRFSAERLKGVDSTLKIQPAELGDSAMYLCASSPGWNSPLHFGNGTRLTVT.

The chain carries TRBV7-6 and TRBJ2-7; D unresolved. This CDR3 has 12 amino acids. CDR1 and CDR2 (germline): SGHVS, FNYEAQ. Between the trimmed V and J ends, which lost 5 bases and 4 bases, there was a span of 9 bases. In DNA, the CDR3 is TGTGCCAGCAGCCCGCATCGGTACGAGCAGTACTTC. Translated: CASSPHRYEQYF.

This chain connects TRBV14 to TRBJ2-5, with TRBD1 identical over 8 bases. Germline loops: CDR1 SGHDN, CDR2 FVKESK. The CDR3 sequence is 15 residues long. The V segment lost 1 base and the J segment 5 bases; nucleotides outside the gene matches: 6. The CDR3 region is CASSQVTGGTETQYF. CDR3 DNA sequence: TGTGCCAGCAGCCAAGTAACAGGGGGAACGGAGACCCAGTACTTC.

This sequence joins TRBV19 and TRBJ2-5; perhaps TRBD2 as D (6 bases). The CDR3 extends over 16 amino acids. The germline gives CDR1 LNHDA, CDR2 SQIVND (reference sequence). Deletions cut 6 bases from V and 1 base from J, with 18 bases between. The CDR3 DNA follows: TGTGCCAGTAGAACCAACGTTGCGGGGATCCAAGAGACCCAGTACTTC. As protein: CASRTNVAGIQETQYF.

V usage is TRBV4-1 and J usage is TRBJ2-3, with 8 nucleotides matching TRBD2. Germline CDR1 is MGHRA and CDR2 is YSYEKL. The CDR3 is made up of 16 amino acids. J lost 1 base, V lost 0 bases, and 3 bases had no gene match. DNA for the CDR3: TGCGCCAGCAGCCAAGAGGTGCGGGGGGGCACAGATACGCAGTATTTT. This codes for CASSQEVRGGTDTQYF.

This chain links TRBV5-3 with TRBJ2-7; maybe TRBD1 (6 bases). TRBV5-3 is identified as an open reading frame with a role that is uncertain. The CDR3 consists of 18 residues. Trimming cost V 4 bases and J 7 bases, with 30 bases left between them. The CDR3 bases are TGTGCCAGAAGCCCAATCGGGACACGGGGCCCTAGGCGAGAGGAGCAGTACTTC. This encodes CARSPIGTRGPRREEQYF.

The V call is TRBV29-1, the J call TRBJ2-5, with D perhaps TRBD1 (6 bases). The CDR3 consists of 13 residues. The V gene's germline CDR1 is SQVTM and CDR2 ANQGSEA. Trimming shortened V by 3 bases and J by 4 bases, and 12 bases separated the two germline ends. The CDR3, as DNA: TGCAGCGTTGAGGCCCTACAGGGAGAGACCCAGTACTTC. It is translated as CSVEALQGETQYF.

The rearrangement uses TRBV7-2 and TRBJ1-1; D unresolved. V gave up 2 bases and J gave up 3 bases, with 16 bases separating them. The CDR3 has 16 residues. CDR1 and CDR2 from the germline V gene are SGHTA and FQGNSA. The CDR3 DNA sequence: TGTGCCAGCAGCTTATTTAAGGGTATAGCGGACACTGAAGCTTTCTTT. Protein product: CASSLFKGIADTEAFF.

V gene TRBV6-5 combines with J gene TRBJ1-3; TRBD1 might be the D (6 bases). Germline lookup yields CDR1 MNHEY and CDR2 SVGAGI. The CDR3 loop spans 15 amino acids. V was shortened by 5 bases and J by 0 bases, with 11 bases between the two germline ends. The CDR3 sequence: CASSQGSSSGNTIYF. CDR3 coding DNA: TGTGCCAGCAGTCAGGGGTCTAGCTCTGGAAACACCATATATTTT.

The chain employs TRBV29-1 and TRBJ2-7, with 11 bases matching TRBD1. The length of the CDR3 is 13 residues. Trimming removed 7 bases from V and 7 bases from J; junction bases left unmatched: 9. CDR1 SQVTM and CDR2 ANQGSEA come from the germline V gene. CDR3 sequence reads: CSARTGGVGEQYF. The CDR3 DNA follows: TGCAGCGCCCGGACAGGGGGCGTGGGGGAGCAGTACTTC.

CDR3 nucleotide sequence: TGCGCCAGCAGCGGTTCTAGCGGATACAATGAGCAGTTCTTC. The encoded protein is CASSGSSGYNEQFF. This chain uses TRBV5-1 with TRBJ2-1, with 7 bases fitting TRBD2. Germline-derived CDR1 and CDR2 are SGHRS and YFSETQ. This CDR3 is built from 14 residues. V lost 4 bases, J lost 4 bases, and 5 bases stayed unmatched.

The chain has TRBV30 and TRBJ2-7; 11 bases align to TRBD1. Germline V gives CDR1 GTSNPN, CDR2 SVGIG (reference sequence). Unmatched junction bases numbered 6, after V lost 5 bases and J lost 3 bases. This CDR3 contains 14 residues. The CDR3, as DNA: TGTGCCTGGGGGACAGGGGGTTCCCTCTACGAGCAGTACTTC. Translation: CAWGTGGSLYEQYF.

The chain is built from TRBV6-1 and TRBJ2-3; tentative D call: TRBD2 (7 bases). Germline values: CDR1 MNHNS, CDR2 SASEGT. The V end lost 10 bases, the J end lost 4 bases, and 15 bases lay between the germline ends. The CDR3 runs to 13 residues. The CDR3 region is CATRRGRADTQYF. CDR3 DNA: TGTGCCACGAGGCGGGGGCGGGCAGATACGCAGTATTTT.

The chain carries TRBV6-6 and TRBJ1-3, with a weak D call TRBD1 (5 bases). V lost 4 bases and J 0 bases, leaving 13 bases between the germline ends. The V gene's germline CDR1 is MNHNY and CDR2 SVGAGI (reference sequence). This CDR3 comprises 16 residues. In DNA, the CDR3 is TGTGCCAGCAGTTCCGGGACTGGGGACTCTGGAAACACCATATATTTT. Encoded protein: CASSSGTGDSGNTIYF.

This clone was detected once. The rearrangement joins TRBV7-9 to TRBJ2-3, with 8 bases fitting TRBD2. V dropped 2 bases and J dropped 6; count of bases not matched to a gene: 7. The CDR3 has 15 amino acids. Germline CDR1 SEHNR, CDR2 FQNEAQ (reference sequence). CDR3 loop: CASSLLAGIGDTQYF. CDR3 coding DNA: TGTGCCAGCAGCTTATTAGCGGGAATTGGGGATACGCAGTATTTT.

The chain joins TRBV19 to TRBJ2-1; TRBD1 matches 7 bases. The germline V gene has CDR1 LNHDA and CDR2 SQIVND (reference sequence). The V segment lost 8 bases and the J segment 8 bases; nucleotides outside the gene matches: 15. CDR3 length: 15 amino acids. The CDR3 loop is CASRGPRQGLDEQFF. The CDR3, as DNA: TGTGCCAGTCGAGGACCCCGACAGGGCCTGGATGAGCAGTTCTTC.

The chain joins TRBV7-9 to TRBJ1-4, with 10 bases fitting TRBD1. The germline gives CDR1 SEHNR, CDR2 FQNEAQ (reference sequence). CDR3 size: 16 residues. After removal of 8 bases from V and 4 bases from J, the junction contained 10 bases not matched to a gene. CDR3 DNA sequence: TGTGCCAGCCCAAAGGAAGGGACAGGGGATAATGAAAAACTGTTTTTT. It codes for CASPKEGTGDNEKLFF.

The chain recombines TRBV2 with TRBJ2-6; D is possibly TRBD2 (5 bases). Trimming took off 4 bases at V and 4 bases at J, with 11 bases between the two ends. Germline loops: CDR1 SNHLY, CDR2 FYNNEI. The CDR3 sequence is 15 residues long. In nucleotides, the CDR3 is TGTGCCAGCAGTGCGGCGGGTACAGGGGCCAACGTCCTGACTTTC. As protein: CASSAAGTGANVLTF. Together with reference TRBV2 and TRBJ2-6, the CDR3 gives the full variable domain: EPEVTQTPSHQVTQMGQEVILRCVPISNHLYFYWYRQILGQKVEFLVSFYNNEISEKSEIFDDQFSVERPDGSNFTLKIRSTKLEDSAMYFCASSAAGTGANVLTFGAGSRLTVL.

The chain uses TRBV5-5 and TRBJ1-1; unclear D gene. V was cut by 2 bases and J by 2 bases, with 7 bases left in between. Germline V CDR1 and CDR2: SGHKS, YYEKEE (reference sequence). This CDR3 contains 13 residues. The CDR3 sequence is CASSLQHNTEAFF. CDR3 bases: TGTGCCAGCAGCTTACAGCATAACACTGAAGCTTTCTTT. Combining the CDR3 with reference TRBV5-5 and TRBJ1-1 gives the whole variable domain DAGVTQSPTHLIKTRGQQVTLRCSPISGHKSVSWYQQVLGQGPQFIFQYYEKEERGRGNFPDRFSARQFPNYSSELNVNALLLGDSALYLCASSLQHNTEAFFGQGTRLTVV.

CDR3 sequence: CASSFRAPWRGGTEAFF. In nucleotides, the CDR3 is TGTGCCAGCAGTTTCCGCGCTCCTTGGAGGGGGGGGACTGAAGCTTTCTTT. V usage is TRBV27 and J usage is TRBJ1-1; possibly TRBD1 for D (6 bases). The V end lost 3 bases, the J end lost 5 bases, and 22 bases lay between the germline ends. The CDR3 sequence is 17 residues long. The V gene's germline CDR1 is MNHEY and CDR2 SMNVEV (reference sequence).

V usage is TRBV15 and J usage is TRBJ1-6, with D possibly matching TRBD1 (5 bases). Looked up from germline, CDR1 is LNHNV and CDR2 is YYDKDF (reference sequence). This CDR3 is 17 amino acids long. The ends were cut back, 0 bases at V and 3 bases at J, with 12 bases in the middle. The CDR3 DNA reads as TGTGCCACCAGCAGAGAACAACCAGGGCTCTATAATTCACCCCTCCACTTT. Its translation is CATSREQPGLYNSPLHF.

J is TRBJ2-3 and V is TRBV4-1; D gene uncertain. The V gene's germline CDR1 is MGHRA and CDR2 YSYEKL. Trimming took off 0 bases at V and 1 base at J, with 11 bases between the two ends. There are 16 residues in the CDR3. The CDR3 nucleotides read TGCGCCAGCAGCCAAGAGTGGGCTCTGGGCACAGATACGCAGTATTTT. Its protein is CASSQEWALGTDTQYF.

The rearrangement links TRBV28 to TRBJ1-3; D may be TRBD1 (6 bases). The CDR3 has 13 amino acids. The germline V gene encodes CDR1 MDHEN and CDR2 SYDVKM. The V end lost 3 bases, the J end lost 9 bases, and 12 bases lay between the germline ends. CDR3 region: CASSFRGGGTIYF. DNA for the CDR3: TGTGCCAGCAGTTTTCGAGGGGGGGGCACCATATATTTT.

The rearrangement joins TRBV30 to TRBJ1-6; D unresolved. Deletions cut 3 bases from V and 8 bases from J, with 11 bases between. Per the germline V gene, CDR1 is GTSNPN and CDR2 is SVGIG (reference sequence). The CDR3 totals 13 residues. The CDR3, as DNA: TGTGCCTGGAGAGGATTCACAGATTCACCCCTCCACTTT. Its protein is CAWRGFTDSPLHF. Full variable domain (missing parts from reference TRBV30 and TRBJ1-6): SQTIHQWPATLVQPVGSPLSLECTVEGTSNPNLYWYRQAAGRGLQLLFYSVGIGQISSEVPQNLSASRPQDRQFILSSKKLLLSDSGFYLCAWRGFTDSPLHFGNGTRLTVT.